These T cell receptor beta chains were read from a single sample in a study of T-cell reconstitution after alpha-beta-depleted transplantation in children. In TCRdb, the PCR reads were re-called with MiXCR into one record per CDR3 protein. The sample carries about 690,000 distinct CDR3 sequences, roughly 15% recorded once. This sample comprised PBMCs from the stem cell graft donor, obtained from the stem cell graft. All receptors derive from a human donor who donated a stem cell graft to a child with acute myeloid leukemia. The CDR3 runs from the conserved cysteine through the conserved F or W. D genes are given only for firm matches. Clone size is not always given. Where it is, it says once, few, many or a class for expanded clones.

j_call: TRBJ1-2
d_call: NA
clone_size: NA
cdr3_length: 17
v_call: TRBV29-1
cdr3_aa: CSVDNPAGGLKEYGYTF
cdr3_nt: TGCAGCGTTGATAATCCCGCAGGAGGATTGAAGGAGTATGGCTACACCTTC

j_call: TRBJ2-3
d_call: NA
clone_size: few
cdr3_length: 13
v_call: TRBV29-1
cdr3_aa: CSVGLGVGDTQYF
cdr3_nt: TGCAGCGTTGGACTGGGCGTGGGAGATACGCAGTATTTT

j_call: TRBJ1-1
d_call: TRBD1
clone_size: NA
cdr3_length: 14
v_call: TRBV2
cdr3_aa: CARGQGDMNTEAFF
cdr3_nt: TGTGCCAGGGGACAGGGAGACATGAACACTGAAGCTTTCTTT

j_call: TRBJ2-2
d_call: NA
clone_size: few
cdr3_length: 14
v_call: TRBV5-5
cdr3_aa: CASIPRRDTGELFF
cdr3_nt: TGTGCCAGCATCCCCAGGAGAGACACCGGGGAGCTGTTTTTT

j_call: TRBJ2-3
d_call: NA
clone_size: NA
cdr3_length: 13
v_call: TRBV7-9
cdr3_aa: CASSNRGTDTQYF
cdr3_nt: TGTGCCAGCAGCAACCGAGGCACAGATACGCAGTATTTT

j_call: TRBJ1-5
d_call: NA
clone_size: many
cdr3_length: 14
v_call: TRBV20-1
cdr3_aa: CSARGGRGNQPQHF
cdr3_nt: TGCAGTGCTAGAGGGGGGCGAGGCAATCAGCCCCAGCATTTT

j_call: TRBJ2-1
d_call: NA
clone_size: NA
cdr3_length: 14
v_call: TRBV5-6
cdr3_aa: CASGVRFRGDEQFF
cdr3_nt: TGTGCCAGCGGCGTACGCTTCCGCGGGGATGAGCAGTTCTTC

j_call: TRBJ1-2
d_call: NA
clone_size: many
cdr3_length: 13
v_call: TRBV5-1
cdr3_aa: CASSLAVSEGYTF
cdr3_nt: TGCGCCAGCAGCTTGGCGGTGTCTGAGGGCTACACCTTC

j_call: TRBJ2-3
d_call: NA
clone_size: NA
cdr3_length: 14
v_call: TRBV19
cdr3_aa: CASLGPSGTDTQYF
cdr3_nt: TGTGCCAGCTTGGGCCCGAGCGGCACAGATACGCAGTATTTT

j_call: TRBJ2-1
d_call: TRBD1
clone_size: many
cdr3_length: 16
v_call: TRBV20-1
cdr3_aa: CSARDGQGGPYNEQFF
cdr3_nt: TGCAGTGCTAGAGATGGACAGGGAGGACCCTACAATGAGCAGTTCTTC

j_call: TRBJ2-5
d_call: NA
clone_size: NA
cdr3_length: 13
v_call: TRBV3-1
cdr3_aa: CASSQGQGITQYF
cdr3_nt: TGTGCCAGCAGCCAAGGCCAGGGGATTACCCAGTACTTC

j_call: TRBJ2-7
d_call: TRBD1
clone_size: many
cdr3_length: 15
v_call: TRBV20-1
cdr3_aa: CSARTPGQGFHEQYF
cdr3_nt: TGCAGTGCCCGGACTCCGGGACAGGGGTTCCACGAGCAGTACTTC

j_call: TRBJ1-2
d_call: TRBD1
clone_size: NA
cdr3_length: 13
v_call: TRBV2
cdr3_aa: CASSVEGAEGYTF
cdr3_nt: TGTGCCAGCAGTGTGGAGGGGGCAGAAGGCTACACCTTC

j_call: TRBJ1-2
d_call: NA
clone_size: NA
cdr3_length: 14
v_call: TRBV13
cdr3_aa: CASSPRRASDGYTF
cdr3_nt: TGTGCCAGCAGCCCGAGGAGGGCGTCGGATGGCTACACCTTC

j_call: TRBJ1-3
d_call: NA
clone_size: few
cdr3_length: 15
v_call: TRBV7-3
cdr3_aa: CASSLSGSSGNTIYF
cdr3_nt: TGTGCCAGCAGCTTAAGCGGCAGCTCTGGAAACACCATATATTTT

j_call: TRBJ2-1
d_call: TRBD1
clone_size: many
cdr3_length: 18
v_call: TRBV29-1
cdr3_aa: CSVHLRDRGALSYNEQFF
cdr3_nt: TGCAGCGTTCATCTCCGGGACAGGGGGGCACTCTCCTACAATGAGCAGTTCTTC

j_call: TRBJ1-1
d_call: NA
clone_size: NA
cdr3_length: 13
v_call: TRBV18
cdr3_aa: CASSQGLNTEALF
cdr3_nt: TGTGCCAGCTCACAGGGCCTTAACACTGAAGCTCTCTTT

j_call: TRBJ1-3
d_call: NA
clone_size: NA
cdr3_length: 15
v_call: TRBV6-5
cdr3_aa: CASSNTGYSGNTIYF
cdr3_nt: TGTGCCAGCAGTAACACGGGGTACTCTGGAAACACCATATATTTT

j_call: TRBJ1-1
d_call: TRBD1
clone_size: many
cdr3_length: 14
v_call: TRBV20-1
cdr3_aa: CSARTGGPNTEAFF
cdr3_nt: TGCAGTGCCCGGACAGGGGGTCCGAACACTGAAGCTTTCTTT